Described below is a single T cell receptor beta chain sequence and its context. No antigen is known for it. The record originates from a study of T cell repertoires in cytomegalovirus infection. On the study more broadly: Peptides in the study included HLA-C-restricted and HLA-B-restricted CMV epitopes.

Findings and caveats of the study: Carriers of CMV and the relevant HLA type were discriminated by public TCR beta frequency. CMV-specific HLA-C-restricted TCR beta clonotypes dominated the ex vivo response.

TCRdb processed the reads anew with MiXCR; each CDR3 protein has one entry. The data contain some 500,000 distinct CDR3 sequences, roughly 43% of them singletons. The germline V gene has CDR1 DFQATT and CDR2 SNEGSKA (reference sequence). This CDR3 spans 15 amino acids. V lost 3 bases and J 1 base, leaving 15 bases between the germline ends. The sequence was collected from a human donor in good health (CMV status not recorded). Some clones in this sample may be carry-over from other donors' samples. The chain has TRBV20-1 and TRBJ2-5, with D tentatively TRBD1 (6 bases). Sequenced here: cultured PBMCs, sampled from culture after CMV antigen stimulation. In nucleotides, the CDR3 is TGCAGTGCTAGGTCTAGGGGGAAAGTCCAAGAGACCCAGTACTTC. Translation gives CSARSRGKVQETQYF.